The clone carrying this TCR beta chain was recorded many times. The antigen is undetermined. RNA served as the template for amplifying TCR beta CDR3 regions. First-round RT-PCR relied on HTBI primers, and a second-round multiplex PCR came next. TCRdb recomputed calls from the multiplex PCR reads with MiXCR, one row per CDR3 protein. The sample has around 660,000 distinct CDR3 sequences, roughly 39% seen once. This record belongs to a study of Graves' ophthalmopathy and Graves' hyperthyroidism. Study results and limitations: Most clonotypes expanded in thyroid above 0.001 frequency were present in blood too.

CDR3 length: 13 amino acids. V lost 5 bases, J lost 7 bases, and 14 bases lay in between. Germline V gene lookup returns CDR1 SEHNR and CDR2 FQNEAQ (reference sequence). The chain recombines TRBV7-9 with TRBJ1-1, with D tentatively TRBD1 (6 bases). The source material was peripheral blood. This TCR was sampled from an adult man with Graves' ophthalmopathy. This CDR3 is CASSPGGGGEAFF. CDR3 coding DNA: TGTGCCAGCAGCCCCGGAGGGGGAGGTGAAGCTTTCTTT.